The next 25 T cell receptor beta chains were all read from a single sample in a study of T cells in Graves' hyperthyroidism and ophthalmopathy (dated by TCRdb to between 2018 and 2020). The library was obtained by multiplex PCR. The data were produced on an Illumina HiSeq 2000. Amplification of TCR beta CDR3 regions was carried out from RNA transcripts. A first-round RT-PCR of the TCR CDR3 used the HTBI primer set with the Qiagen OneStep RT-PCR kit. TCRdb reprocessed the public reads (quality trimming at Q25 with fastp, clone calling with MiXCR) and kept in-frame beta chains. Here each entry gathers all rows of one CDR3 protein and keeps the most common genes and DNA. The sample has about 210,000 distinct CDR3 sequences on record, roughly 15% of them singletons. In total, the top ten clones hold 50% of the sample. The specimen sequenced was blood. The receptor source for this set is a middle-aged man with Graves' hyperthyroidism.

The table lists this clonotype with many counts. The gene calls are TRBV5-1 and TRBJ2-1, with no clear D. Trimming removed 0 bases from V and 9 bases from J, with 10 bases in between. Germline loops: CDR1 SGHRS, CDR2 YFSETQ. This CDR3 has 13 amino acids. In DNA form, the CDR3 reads TGCGCCAGCAGCTTGGTCTCCCCAGGTGAGCAGTTCTTC. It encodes CASSLVSPGEQFF.

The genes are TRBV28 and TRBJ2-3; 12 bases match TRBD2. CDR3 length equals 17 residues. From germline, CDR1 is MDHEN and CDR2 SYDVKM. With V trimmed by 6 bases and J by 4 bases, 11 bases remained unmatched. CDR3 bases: TGTGCCAGCAGCTTCCAATTGACTAGCGGGAGCGCAGATACGCAGTATTTT. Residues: CASSFQLTSGSADTQYF.

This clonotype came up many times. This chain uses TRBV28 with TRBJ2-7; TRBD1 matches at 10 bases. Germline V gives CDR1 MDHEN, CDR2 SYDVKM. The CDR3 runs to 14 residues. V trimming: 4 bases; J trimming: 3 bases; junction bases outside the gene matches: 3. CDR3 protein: CASSSRTGGYEQYF. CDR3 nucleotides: TGTGCCAGCAGTTCGAGGACAGGGGGCTACGAGCAGTACTTC.

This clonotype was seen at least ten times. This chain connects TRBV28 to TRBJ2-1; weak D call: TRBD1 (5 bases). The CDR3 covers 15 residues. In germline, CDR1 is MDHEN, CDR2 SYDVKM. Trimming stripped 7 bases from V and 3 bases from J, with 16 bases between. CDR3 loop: CASTPAGKYYNEQFF. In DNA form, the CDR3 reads TGTGCCAGCACCCCCGCAGGGAAATACTACAATGAGCAGTTCTTC. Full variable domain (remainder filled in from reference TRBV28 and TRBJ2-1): DVKVTQSSRYLVKRTGEKVFLECVQDMDHENMFWYRQDPGLGLRLIYFSYDVKMKEKGDIPEGYSVSREKKERFSLILESASTNQTSMYLCASTPAGKYYNEQFFGPGTRLTVL.

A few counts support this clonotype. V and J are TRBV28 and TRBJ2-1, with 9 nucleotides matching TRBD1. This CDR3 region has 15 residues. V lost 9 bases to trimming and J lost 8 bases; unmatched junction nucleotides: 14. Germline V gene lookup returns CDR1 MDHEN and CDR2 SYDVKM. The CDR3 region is CASRSGGQGFDEQFF. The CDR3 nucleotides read TGTGCCAGTCGCTCAGGGGGACAGGGTTTCGATGAGCAGTTCTTC.

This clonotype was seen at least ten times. The CDR3 DNA follows: TGTGCCAGCAGCTTAATGGAGGGGACCCAGTACTTC. Its translation: CASSLMEGTQYF. The chain uses TRBV11-3 and TRBJ2-5; the D gene is possibly TRBD2 (6 bases). This CDR3 contains 12 residues. Germline V gene data show CDR1 as SGHNT and CDR2 as YENEEA. V gave up 2 bases and J gave up 7 bases, with 8 bases separating them.

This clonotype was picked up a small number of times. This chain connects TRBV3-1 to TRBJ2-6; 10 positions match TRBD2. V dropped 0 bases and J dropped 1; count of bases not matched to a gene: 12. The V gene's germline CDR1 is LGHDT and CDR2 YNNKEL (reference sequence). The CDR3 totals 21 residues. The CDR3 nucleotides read TGTGCCAGCAGCCAAGATTTGGGACTAGCGAAAAAGCTTTCTGGGGCCAACGTCCTGACTTTC. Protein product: CASSQDLGLAKKLSGANVLTF.

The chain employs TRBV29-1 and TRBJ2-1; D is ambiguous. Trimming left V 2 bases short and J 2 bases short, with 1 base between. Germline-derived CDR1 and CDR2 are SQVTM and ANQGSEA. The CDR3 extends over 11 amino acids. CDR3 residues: CSVEPYNEQFF. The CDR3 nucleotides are TGCAGCGTTGAACCCTACAATGAGCAGTTCTTC.

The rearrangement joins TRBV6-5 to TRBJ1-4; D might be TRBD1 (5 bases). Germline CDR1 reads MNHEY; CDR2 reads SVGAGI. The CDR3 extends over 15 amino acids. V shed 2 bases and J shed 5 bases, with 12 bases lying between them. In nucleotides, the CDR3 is TGTGCCAGCAGTTACGGAGGTGGGGGGAATGAAAAACTGTTTTTT. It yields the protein CASSYGGGGNEKLFF.

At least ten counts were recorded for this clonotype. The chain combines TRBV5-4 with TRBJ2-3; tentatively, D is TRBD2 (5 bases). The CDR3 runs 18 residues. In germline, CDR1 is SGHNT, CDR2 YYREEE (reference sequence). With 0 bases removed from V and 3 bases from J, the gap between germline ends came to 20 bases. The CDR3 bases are TGTGCCAGCAGCTTGGCCCCGGTACTTAGCGAAGGAACAGATACGCAGTATTTT. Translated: CASSLAPVLSEGTDTQYF. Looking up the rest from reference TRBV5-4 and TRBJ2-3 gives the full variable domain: ETGVTQSPTHLIKTRGQQVTLRCSSQSGHNTVSWYQQALGQGPQFIFQYYREEENGRGNFPPRFSGLQFPNYSSELNVNALELDDSALYLCASSLAPVLSEGTDTQYFGPGTRLTVL.

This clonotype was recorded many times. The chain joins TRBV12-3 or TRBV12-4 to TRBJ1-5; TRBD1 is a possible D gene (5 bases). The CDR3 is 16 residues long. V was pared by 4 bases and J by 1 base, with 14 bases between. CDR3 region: CASSSGTAGSNQPQHF. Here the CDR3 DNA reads TGTGCCAGCAGTTCTGGGACGGCGGGAAGCAATCAGCCCCAGCATTTT.

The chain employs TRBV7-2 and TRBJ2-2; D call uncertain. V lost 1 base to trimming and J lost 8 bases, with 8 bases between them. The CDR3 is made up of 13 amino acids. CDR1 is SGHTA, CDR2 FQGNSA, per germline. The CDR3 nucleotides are TGTGCCAGCAGCTTAGATGGGCCTGGGGAGCTGTTTTTT. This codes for CASSLDGPGELFF.

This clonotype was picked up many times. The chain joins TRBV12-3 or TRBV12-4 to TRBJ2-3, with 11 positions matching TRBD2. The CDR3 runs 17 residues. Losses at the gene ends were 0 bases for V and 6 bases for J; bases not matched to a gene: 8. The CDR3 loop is CASSLAITSGSFDTQYF. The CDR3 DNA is TGTGCCAGCAGTTTAGCAATTACTAGCGGGAGTTTTGATACGCAGTATTTT.

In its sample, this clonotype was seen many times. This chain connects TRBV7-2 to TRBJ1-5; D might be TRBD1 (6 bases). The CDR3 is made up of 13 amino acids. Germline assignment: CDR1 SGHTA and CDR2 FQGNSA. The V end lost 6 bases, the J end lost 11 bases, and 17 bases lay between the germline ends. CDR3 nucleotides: TGTGCCAGCAGTGAACAGGGTGGGGCAGCCCAGCATTTT. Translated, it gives CASSEQGGAAQHF.

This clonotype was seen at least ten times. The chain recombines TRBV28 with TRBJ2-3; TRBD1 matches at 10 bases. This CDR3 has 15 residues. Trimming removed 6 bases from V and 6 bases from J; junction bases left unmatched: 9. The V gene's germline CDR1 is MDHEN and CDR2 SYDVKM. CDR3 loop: CASSTRRTGGDTQYF. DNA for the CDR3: TGTGCCAGCAGCACGAGGAGGACAGGGGGGGATACGCAGTATTTT.

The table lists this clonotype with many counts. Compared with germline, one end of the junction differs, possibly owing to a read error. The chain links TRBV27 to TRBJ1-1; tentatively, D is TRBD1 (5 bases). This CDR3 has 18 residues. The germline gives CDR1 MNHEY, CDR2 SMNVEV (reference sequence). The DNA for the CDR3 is TGTGCCAGCAGTGTATCCTTACCGGGACGCCGGGAGGGCACTGAAGCTTTCTTT. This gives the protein CASSVSLPGRREGTEAFF.

The CDR3 DNA follows: TGTGCCAGCAGACTTGACCCGTCGGCCGGGGAGCTGTTTTTT. It yields the protein CASRLDPSAGELFF. The chain uses TRBV5-4 and TRBJ2-2; no reliable D call. V lost 5 bases to trimming and J lost 6 bases, with 14 bases between them. CDR3 size: 14 residues. Germline CDR1 and CDR2: SGHNT and YYREEE (reference sequence).

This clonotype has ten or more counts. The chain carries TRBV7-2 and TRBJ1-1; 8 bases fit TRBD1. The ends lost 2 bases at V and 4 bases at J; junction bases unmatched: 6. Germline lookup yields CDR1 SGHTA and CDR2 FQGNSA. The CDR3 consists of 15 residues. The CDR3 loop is CASSLQGAGGTEAFF. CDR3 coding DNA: TGTGCCAGCAGCTTACAGGGGGCGGGGGGCACTGAAGCTTTCTTT.

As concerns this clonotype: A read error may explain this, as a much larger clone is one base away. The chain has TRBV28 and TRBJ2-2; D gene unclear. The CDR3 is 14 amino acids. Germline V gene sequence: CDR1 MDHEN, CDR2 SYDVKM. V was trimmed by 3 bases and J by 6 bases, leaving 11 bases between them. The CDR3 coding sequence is TGTGCCAGCAGTTTGAGAGGAACCTCCGGGGAGCTGTTTTTT. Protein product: CASSLRGTSGELFF.

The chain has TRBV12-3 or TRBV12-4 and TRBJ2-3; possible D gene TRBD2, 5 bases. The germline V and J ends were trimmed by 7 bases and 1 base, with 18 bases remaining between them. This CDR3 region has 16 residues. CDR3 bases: TGTGCCAGCAAGACCCAGCTTCTTAGCGGCACAGATACGCAGTATTTT. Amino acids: CASKTQLLSGTDTQYF.

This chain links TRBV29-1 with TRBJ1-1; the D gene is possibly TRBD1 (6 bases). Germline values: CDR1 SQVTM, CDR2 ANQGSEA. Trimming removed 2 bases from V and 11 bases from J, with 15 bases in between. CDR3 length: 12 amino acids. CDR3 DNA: TGCAGCGTTGAACCGAATACAGGGTTGGCTTTCTTT. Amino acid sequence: CSVEPNTGLAFF. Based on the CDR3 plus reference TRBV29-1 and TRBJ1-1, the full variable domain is SAVISQKPSRDICQRGTSLTIQCQVDSQVTMMFWYRQQPGQSLTLIATANQGSEATYESGFVIDKFPISRPNLTFSTLTVSNMSPEDSSIYLCSVEPNTGLAFFGQGTRLTVV.

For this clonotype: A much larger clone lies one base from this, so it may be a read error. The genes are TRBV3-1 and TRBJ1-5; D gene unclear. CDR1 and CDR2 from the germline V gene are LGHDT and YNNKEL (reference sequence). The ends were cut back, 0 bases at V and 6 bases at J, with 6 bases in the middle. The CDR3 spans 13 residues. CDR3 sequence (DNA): TGTGCCAGCAGCCAAGAAGGAACTCAGCCCCAGCATTTT. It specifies CASSQEGTQPQHF. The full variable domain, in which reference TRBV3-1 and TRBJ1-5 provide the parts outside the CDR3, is DTAVSQTPKYLVTQMGNDKSIKCEQNLGHDTMYWYKQDSKKFLKIMFSYNNKELIINETVPNRFSPKSPDKAHLNLHINSLELGDSAVYFCASSQEGTQPQHFGDGTRLSIL.

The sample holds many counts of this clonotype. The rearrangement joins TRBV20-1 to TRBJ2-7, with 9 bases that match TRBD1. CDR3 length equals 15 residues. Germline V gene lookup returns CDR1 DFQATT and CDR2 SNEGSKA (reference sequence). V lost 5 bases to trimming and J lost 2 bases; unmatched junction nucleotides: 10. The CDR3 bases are TGCAGTGCTGGGGGGGACAGGGTAAGCGCCTACGAGCAGTACTTC. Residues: CSAGGDRVSAYEQYF.

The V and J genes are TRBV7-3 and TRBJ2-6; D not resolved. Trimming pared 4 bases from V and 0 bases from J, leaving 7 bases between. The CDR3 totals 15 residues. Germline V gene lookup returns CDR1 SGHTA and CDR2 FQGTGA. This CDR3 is CASSSTASGANVLTF. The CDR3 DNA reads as TGTGCCAGCAGCTCGACTGCCTCTGGGGCCAACGTCCTGACTTTC.

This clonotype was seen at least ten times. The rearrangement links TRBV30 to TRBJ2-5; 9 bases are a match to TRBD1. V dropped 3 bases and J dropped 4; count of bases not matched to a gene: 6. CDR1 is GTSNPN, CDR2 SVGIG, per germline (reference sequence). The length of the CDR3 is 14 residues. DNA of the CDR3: TGTGCCTGGAGACAAAGGACAGGGGTAGAGACCCAGTACTTC. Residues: CAWRQRTGVETQYF.